A selection of T cell receptor beta chains follows, all from one sample in a study of blood T cell repertoires in COVID-19. Sequencing was performed with immunoSEQ multiplex PCR; in TCRdb, only in-frame clones are kept and a portion is missing. The table shows some 65,000 clones, with around 85% occurring only once. Sequencing was carried out using peripheral blood. Every receptor here comes from a woman aged 70-85 years with acute or convalescent COVID-19. The CDR3 runs from the conserved cysteine through the conserved F or W.

v_call	cdr3_aa
TRBV18	CASSPLQGANYGYTF
TRBV7-8	CASSPGWPGGGNTIYF
TRBV5-4	CASSKTRGGSETQYF
TRBV27	CASSLYPPRTGQETQYF
TRBV5-1	CASSLGAKINYGYTF
TRBV7-2	CASDYRGPRSSEQYF
TRBV9	CASSVASPGQGYAGANVLTF
TRBV2	CASSERSGGLGSPLHF
TRBV7-9	CASSRGGNEKLFF
TRBV6-1	CASTRGQGANTIYF
TRBV11-2	CASRKLAGSQETQYF
TRBV20-1	CSASLESQYF
TRBV19	CASSVIAGGSYNEQFF
TRBV6-2/TRBV6-3	CASSYSGVLTETQYF
TRBV9	CASTSQGDTGELFF
TRBV14	CASSLPEEETQYF
TRBV27	CASSLVTNRGPGEQYF
TRBV5-8	CASSFGQGDGYTF
TRBV5-1	CASSGLAGKNTGELFF
TRBV10-3	CATGGGMNTEAFF
TRBV3-1/TRBV3-2	CASSQGRRSSSYNEQFF
TRBV12-3/TRBV12-4	CASSFGTGYGYTF